The 14 T cell receptor beta chains below come from one sample, sequenced in a study of CD8+ T cells in alopecia areata. Sample treatment: oral pan-JAK inhibitor, 5-10 mg twice daily. RNA was isolated and reverse transcribed to cDNA, the sequencing template. Here immunoSEQ multiplex PCR was the method, and the copy in TCRdb shows in-frame clones only, minus some. Counted here are under 150,000 clones, about 59% occurring once; the ten biggest clones make up around 5.7%. Sample: CD4+ T cells sorted from blood, taken at week 4, from a patient treated with tofacitinib. The receptor set was obtained from a human donor with alopecia areata.

V is TRBV4-3 and J is TRBJ2-1; 9 bases are shared with TRBD2. After removal of 4 bases from V and 0 bases from J, the junction contained 7 bases not matched to a gene. Germline V gives CDR1 LGHNA, CDR2 YSLEER. The CDR3 covers 17 residues. In nucleotides, the CDR3 is TGCGCCAGCAGCCGAAAGACTAGCGGCAGCTCCTACAATGAGCAGTTCTTC. This codes for CASSRKTSGSSYNEQFF.

This clone was picked up a small number of times. The chain recombines TRBV28 with TRBJ1-2; 10 bases are a match to TRBD1. V lost 5 bases, J lost 8 bases, and 8 bases stayed unmatched. This CDR3 contains 14 residues. The germline gives CDR1 MDHEN, CDR2 SYDVKM. The CDR3 region has the DNA TGTGCCAGCAGTATACCGACAGGGGGCGGAGGCTACACCTTC. It encodes CASSIPTGGGGYTF.

The chain is built from TRBV29-1 and TRBJ2-5; no reliable D call. V lost 4 bases to trimming and J lost 6 bases, with 12 bases between them. The CDR3 is 12 residues long. Germline V CDR1 and CDR2: SQVTM, ANQGSEA. The CDR3 DNA reads TGCAGCGTTGCAGGATTGGACCAGACCCAGTACTTC. This encodes CSVAGLDQTQYF. The variable domain in full, with the rest retrieved from reference TRBV29-1 and TRBJ2-5, is SAVISQKPSRDICQRGTSLTIQCQVDSQVTMMFWYRQQPGQSLTLIATANQGSEATYESGFVIDKFPISRPNLTFSTLTVSNMSPEDSSIYLCSVAGLDQTQYFGPGTRLLVL.

There are a few counts of this clone. This chain joins TRBV20-1 and TRBJ2-1; D ambiguous. CDR3 length equals 11 residues. Germline values: CDR1 DFQATT, CDR2 SNEGSKA (reference sequence). V lost 8 bases to trimming and J lost 9 bases, with 14 bases between them. The chain's CDR3 is CSSSAVGEQFF. The CDR3 region has the DNA TGCAGTTCGAGTGCAGTGGGTGAGCAGTTCTTC.

V is TRBV15 and J is TRBJ2-5; tentatively, D is TRBD2 (7 bases). The germline V gene has CDR1 LNHNV and CDR2 YYDKDF (reference sequence). Trimming removed 3 bases at V and 5 bases at J, with 16 bases between. CDR3 size: 15 residues. The CDR3 DNA reads TGTGCCACCAGCAGGCTACAGGGAGGGCGGGAGACCCAGTACTTC. Translated, it gives CATSRLQGGRETQYF.

The gene calls are TRBV7-6 and TRBJ2-5; tentatively, D is TRBD2 (7 bases). CDR1 and CDR2 (germline): SGHVS, FNYEAQ. V lost 8 bases and J lost 2, with 15 bases in between. CDR3 length: 14 amino acids. CDR3 nucleotides: TGTGCCAGCTCTCGGGGGGCCGGACAAGAGACCCAGTACTTC. Translating gives CASSRGAGQETQYF.

This chain uses TRBV10-3 with TRBJ2-7; no definite D call. CDR1 is ENHRY, CDR2 SYGVKD, per germline. The CDR3 is 13 amino acids. The germline V and J ends were trimmed by 2 bases and 3 bases, with 8 bases remaining between them. This chain's CDR3 is CAISEGPRYEQYF. In DNA form, the CDR3 reads TGTGCCATCAGTGAGGGACCCCGCTACGAGCAGTACTTC.

J is TRBJ1-1 and V is TRBV30, with 8 bases that match TRBD1. Germline CDR1 is GTSNPN and CDR2 is SVGIG (reference sequence). V trimming: 3 bases; J trimming: 6 bases; junction bases outside the gene matches: 9. This CDR3 region has 14 residues. This CDR3 is CAWSPSWTGSEAFF. Here the CDR3 DNA reads TGTGCCTGGAGCCCCAGTTGGACAGGGTCTGAAGCTTTCTTT.

Only a few counts were recorded for this clone. This rearrangement joins TRBV6-5 to TRBJ1-2; D is undetermined. Germline V gene lookup returns CDR1 MNHEY and CDR2 SVGAGI. The CDR3 covers 13 residues. V lost 6 bases and J lost 5, with 13 bases in between. The CDR3 bases are TGTGCCAGCAGCCCCGACAAAGCTTATGGCTACACCTTC. It translates to CASSPDKAYGYTF.

This chain links TRBV19 with TRBJ2-5; D gene uncertain. Germline V CDR1 and CDR2: LNHDA, SQIVND (reference sequence). CDR3 length equals 13 residues. Between the trimmed V and J ends, which lost 5 bases and 7 bases, there was a span of 14 bases. The CDR3 spells CASSPRVEGTQYF. DNA of the CDR3: TGTGCCAGTAGTCCCCGGGTAGAAGGGACCCAGTACTTC.

The rearrangement links TRBV30 to TRBJ1-5; 7 nucleotides align to TRBD1. V lost 1 base and J lost 3; bases outside the gene matches: 9. The CDR3 is 16 amino acids. Germline CDR1 reads GTSNPN; CDR2 reads SVGIG (reference sequence). CDR3 protein: CAWSGSGRGNNQPQHF. CDR3 coding DNA: TGTGCCTGGAGTGGGTCGGGCAGGGGGAACAATCAGCCCCAGCATTTT. The whole variable domain, filled in from reference TRBV30 and TRBJ1-5, reads SQTIHQWPATLVQPVGSPLSLECTVEGTSNPNLYWYRQAAGRGLQLLFYSVGIGQISSEVPQNLSASRPQDRQFILSSKKLLLSDSGFYLCAWSGSGRGNNQPQHFGDGTRLSIL.

The chain carries TRBV5-1 and TRBJ2-2, with no clear D. Germline lookup yields CDR1 SGHRS and CDR2 YFSETQ. Trimming took 3 bases from V and 9 from J, leaving 12 bases between them. The CDR3 totals 13 residues. The CDR3 nucleotides read TGCGCCAGCAGCTCGGAAGGTAGCCGGGAGCTGTTTTTT. Translated, it gives CASSSEGSRELFF.

This clone was picked up a small number of times. CDR3 region: CAWSTGRGGTDTQYF. In nucleotides, the CDR3 is TGTGCCTGGAGCACCGGGAGAGGGGGCACAGATACGCAGTATTTT. V usage is TRBV30 and J usage is TRBJ2-3; D perhaps matches TRBD2 (6 bases). Trimming stripped 3 bases from V and 1 base from J, with 14 bases between. The CDR3 length is 15 residues. Germline V gene lookup returns CDR1 GTSNPN and CDR2 SVGIG (reference sequence).

This rearrangement joins TRBV2 to TRBJ2-6; D is ambiguous. V was clipped by 5 bases and J by 3 bases, with 8 bases between them. CDR1 and CDR2 (germline): SNHLY, FYNNEI. This CDR3 has 14 amino acids. The CDR3: CASSTIDGANVLTF. In DNA form, the CDR3 reads TGTGCCAGCAGTACTATTGATGGGGCCAACGTCCTGACTTTC.